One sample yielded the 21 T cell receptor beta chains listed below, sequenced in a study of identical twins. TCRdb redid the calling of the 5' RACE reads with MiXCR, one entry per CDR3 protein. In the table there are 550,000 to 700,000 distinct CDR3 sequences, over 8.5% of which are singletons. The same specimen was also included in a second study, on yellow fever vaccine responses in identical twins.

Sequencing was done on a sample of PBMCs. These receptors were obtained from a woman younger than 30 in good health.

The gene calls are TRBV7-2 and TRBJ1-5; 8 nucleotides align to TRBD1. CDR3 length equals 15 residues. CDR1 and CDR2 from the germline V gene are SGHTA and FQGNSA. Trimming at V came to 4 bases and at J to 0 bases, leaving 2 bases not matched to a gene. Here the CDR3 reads CASSWTGFSNQPQHF. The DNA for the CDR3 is TGTGCCAGCAGCTGGACAGGGTTTAGCAATCAGCCCCAGCATTTT.

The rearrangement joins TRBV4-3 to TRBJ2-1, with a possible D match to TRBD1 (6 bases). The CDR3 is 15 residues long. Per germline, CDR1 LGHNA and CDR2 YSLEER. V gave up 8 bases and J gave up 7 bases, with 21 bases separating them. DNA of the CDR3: TGCGCCAGCCGGGAAGGAGTAGGGGGAGCAAATGAGCAGTTCTTC. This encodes CASREGVGGANEQFF.

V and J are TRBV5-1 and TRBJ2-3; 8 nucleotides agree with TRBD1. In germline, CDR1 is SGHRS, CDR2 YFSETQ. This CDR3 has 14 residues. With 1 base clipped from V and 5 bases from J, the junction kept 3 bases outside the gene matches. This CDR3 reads CASSLFTGGDTQYF. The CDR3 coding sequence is TGCGCCAGCAGCTTGTTTACAGGGGGAGATACGCAGTATTTT.

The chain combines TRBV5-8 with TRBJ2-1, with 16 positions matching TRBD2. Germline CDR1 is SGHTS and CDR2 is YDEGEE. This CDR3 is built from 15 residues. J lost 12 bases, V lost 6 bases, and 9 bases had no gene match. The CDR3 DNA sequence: TGTGCCAGCAACGCCGGGACTAGCGGGGGGGTAATGCAGTTCTTC. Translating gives CASNAGTSGGVMQFF.

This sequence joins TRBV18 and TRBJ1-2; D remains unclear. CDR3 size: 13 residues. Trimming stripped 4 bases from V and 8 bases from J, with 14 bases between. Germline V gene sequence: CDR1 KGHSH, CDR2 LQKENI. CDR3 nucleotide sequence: TGTGCCAGCTCACAGGGTCCGCCTGAGGGCTACACCTTC. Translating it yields CASSQGPPEGYTF. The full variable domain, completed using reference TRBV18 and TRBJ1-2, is NAGVMQNPRHLVRRRGQEARLRCSPMKGHSHVYWYRQLPEEGLKFMVYLQKENIIDESGMPKERFSAEFPKEGPSILRIQQVVRGDSAAYFCASSQGPPEGYTFGSGTRLTVV.

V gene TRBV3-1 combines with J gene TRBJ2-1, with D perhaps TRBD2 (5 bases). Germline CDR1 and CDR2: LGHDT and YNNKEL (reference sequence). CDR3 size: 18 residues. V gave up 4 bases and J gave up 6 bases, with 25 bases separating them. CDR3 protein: CASSPTSMEPRKFNEQFF. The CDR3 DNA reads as TGTGCCAGCAGCCCCACTAGTATGGAGCCGAGAAAATTCAATGAGCAGTTCTTC.

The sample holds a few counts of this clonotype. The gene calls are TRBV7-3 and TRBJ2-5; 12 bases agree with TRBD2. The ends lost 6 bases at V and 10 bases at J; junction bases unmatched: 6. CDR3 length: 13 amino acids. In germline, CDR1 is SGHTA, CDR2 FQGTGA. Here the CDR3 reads CASRAGTSGRQYF. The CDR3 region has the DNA TGTGCCAGCAGAGCCGGGACTAGCGGGCGCCAGTACTTC.

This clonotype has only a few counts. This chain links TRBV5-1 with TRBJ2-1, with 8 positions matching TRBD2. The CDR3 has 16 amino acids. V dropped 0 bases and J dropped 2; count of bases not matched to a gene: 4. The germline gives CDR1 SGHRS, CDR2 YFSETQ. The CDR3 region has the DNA TGCGCCAGCAGCTTGGCTAGCGGGCCCCCCTACAATGAGCAGTTCTTC. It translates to CASSLASGPPYNEQFF.

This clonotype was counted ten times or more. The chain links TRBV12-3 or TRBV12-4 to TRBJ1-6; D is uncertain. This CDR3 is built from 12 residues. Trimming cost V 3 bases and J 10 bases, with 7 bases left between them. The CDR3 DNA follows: TGTGCCAGCAGTTTTAAGGTGTCACCCCTCCACTTT. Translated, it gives CASSFKVSPLHF.

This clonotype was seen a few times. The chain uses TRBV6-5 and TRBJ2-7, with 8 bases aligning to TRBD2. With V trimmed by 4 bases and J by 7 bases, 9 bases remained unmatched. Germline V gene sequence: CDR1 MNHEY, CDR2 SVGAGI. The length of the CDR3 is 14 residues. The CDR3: CASSSSGGGTEQYF. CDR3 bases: TGTGCCAGCAGTTCCTCCGGGGGGGGGACGGAGCAGTACTTC.

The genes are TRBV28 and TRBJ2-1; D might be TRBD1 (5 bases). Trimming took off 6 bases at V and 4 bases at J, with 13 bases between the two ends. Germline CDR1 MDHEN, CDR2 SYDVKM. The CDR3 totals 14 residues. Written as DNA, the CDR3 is TGTGCCAGCAGGCCCACAGGAAATTACAATGAGCAGTTCTTC. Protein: CASRPTGNYNEQFF.

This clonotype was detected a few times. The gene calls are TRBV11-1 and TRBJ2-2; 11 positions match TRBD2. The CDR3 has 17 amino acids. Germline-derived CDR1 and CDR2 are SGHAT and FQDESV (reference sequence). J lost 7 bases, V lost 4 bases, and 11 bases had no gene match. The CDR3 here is CASSSYSGRASDGELFF. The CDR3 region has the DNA TGTGCCAGCAGCTCGTATAGCGGGAGGGCCTCGGACGGGGAGCTGTTTTTT.

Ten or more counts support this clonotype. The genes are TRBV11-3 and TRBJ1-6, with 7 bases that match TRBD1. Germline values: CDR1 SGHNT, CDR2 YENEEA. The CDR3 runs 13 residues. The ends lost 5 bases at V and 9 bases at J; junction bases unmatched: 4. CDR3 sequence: CASSIDRVSPLHF. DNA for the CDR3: TGTGCCAGCAGCATCGACAGGGTTTCACCCCTCCACTTT.

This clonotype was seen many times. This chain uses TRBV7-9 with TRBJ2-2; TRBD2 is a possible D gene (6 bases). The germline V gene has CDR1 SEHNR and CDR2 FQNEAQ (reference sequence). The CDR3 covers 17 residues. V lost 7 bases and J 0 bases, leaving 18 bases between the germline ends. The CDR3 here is CASMRGSLASNTGELFF. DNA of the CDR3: TGTGCCAGCATGAGGGGTTCACTAGCTTCGAACACCGGGGAGCTGTTTTTT.

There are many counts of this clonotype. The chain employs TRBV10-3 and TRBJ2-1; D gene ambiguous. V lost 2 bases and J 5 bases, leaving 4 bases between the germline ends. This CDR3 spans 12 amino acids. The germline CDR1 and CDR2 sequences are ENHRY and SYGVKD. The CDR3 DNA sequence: TGTGCCATCAGTGAGATCGACAATGAGCAGTTCTTC. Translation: CAISEIDNEQFF.

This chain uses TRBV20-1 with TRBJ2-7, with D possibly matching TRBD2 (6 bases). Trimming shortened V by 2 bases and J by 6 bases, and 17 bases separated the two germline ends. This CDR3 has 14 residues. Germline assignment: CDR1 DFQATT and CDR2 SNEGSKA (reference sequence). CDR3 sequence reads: CSARTGRGVGEQYF. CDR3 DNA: TGCAGTGCTAGAACCGGGAGAGGGGTCGGCGAGCAGTACTTC.

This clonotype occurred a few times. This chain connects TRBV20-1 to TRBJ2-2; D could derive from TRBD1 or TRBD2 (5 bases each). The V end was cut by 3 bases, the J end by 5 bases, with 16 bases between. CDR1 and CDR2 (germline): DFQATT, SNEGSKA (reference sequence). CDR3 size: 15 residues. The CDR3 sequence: CSARGPEQDTGELFF. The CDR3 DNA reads TGCAGTGCTAGGGGACCCGAACAGGATACCGGGGAGCTGTTTTTT.

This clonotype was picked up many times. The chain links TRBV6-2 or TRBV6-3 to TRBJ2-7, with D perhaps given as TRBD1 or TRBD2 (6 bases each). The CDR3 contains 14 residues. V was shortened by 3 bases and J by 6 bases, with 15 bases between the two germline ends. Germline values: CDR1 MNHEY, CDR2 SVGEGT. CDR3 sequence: CASSYGGRSSEQYF. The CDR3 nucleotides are TGTGCCAGCAGTTATGGGGGGCGATCGTCCGAGCAGTACTTC.

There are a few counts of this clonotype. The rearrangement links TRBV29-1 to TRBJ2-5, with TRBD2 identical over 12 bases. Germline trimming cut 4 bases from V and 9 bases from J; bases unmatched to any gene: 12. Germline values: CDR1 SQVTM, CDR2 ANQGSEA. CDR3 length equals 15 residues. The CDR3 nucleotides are TGCAGCGTTGGGCCTAGCGGGAGGGCCGGGGTGGCCCAGTACTTC. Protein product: CSVGPSGRAGVAQYF.

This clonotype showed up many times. CDR3 in DNA: TGTGCCAGCAGCTTGGAACAGTATAGCCAAGAGACCCAGTACTTC. Its protein is CASSLEQYSQETQYF. The chain combines TRBV5-6 with TRBJ2-5, with D uncertain. The germline V and J ends were trimmed by 0 bases and 1 base, with 10 bases remaining between them. This CDR3 contains 15 residues. Germline CDR1 SGHDT, CDR2 YYEEEE.

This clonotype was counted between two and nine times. CDR3 DNA: TGCGCCAGCAGCCAAGATTGGGCGGGAGGGAATTCAGGGGTCAACATTCAGTACTTC. Its protein product is CASSQDWAGGNSGVNIQYF. The V call is TRBV4-3, the J call TRBJ2-4; TRBD2 aligns across 9 bases. This CDR3 contains 19 residues. V dropped 0 bases and J dropped 7; count of bases not matched to a gene: 16. CDR1 is LGHNA, CDR2 YSLEER, per germline.